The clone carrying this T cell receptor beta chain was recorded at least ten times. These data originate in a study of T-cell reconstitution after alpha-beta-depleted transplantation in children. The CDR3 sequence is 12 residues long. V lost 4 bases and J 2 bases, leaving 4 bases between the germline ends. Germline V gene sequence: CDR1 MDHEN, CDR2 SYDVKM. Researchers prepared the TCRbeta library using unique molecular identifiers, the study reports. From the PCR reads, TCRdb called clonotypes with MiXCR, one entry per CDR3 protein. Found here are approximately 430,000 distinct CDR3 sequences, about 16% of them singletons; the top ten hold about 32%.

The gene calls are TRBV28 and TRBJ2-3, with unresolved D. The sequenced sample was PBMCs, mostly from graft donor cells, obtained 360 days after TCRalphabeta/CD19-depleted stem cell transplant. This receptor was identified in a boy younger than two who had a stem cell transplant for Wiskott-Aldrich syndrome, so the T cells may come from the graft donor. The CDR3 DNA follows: TGTGCCAGCAGTTCCTTCACAGATACGCAGTATTTT. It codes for CASSSFTDTQYF.